This entry describes one T cell receptor (beta chain). What it binds is not known. Germline CDR1 DFQATT, CDR2 SNEGSKA (reference sequence). The CDR3 runs 14 residues. Between the trimmed V and J ends, which lost 5 bases and 5 bases, there was a span of 15 bases. The data were taken from a study of early T cells in non-severe SARS-CoV-2 infection. Regarding the study as a whole: Matching results from VDJdb favored anti-spike CD8 responses, leaving private and CD4 specificities undetected.

Individually, cDNA molecules had unique molecular identifiers attached to them. TCRdb re-called the 5' RACE reads through MiXCR, storing one row per CDR3 protein. The table records 85,000 to 90,000 distinct CDR3 sequences, roughly 14% of them present only once. Specimen: whole blood. The TCR sequence derives from an adult who was a healthcare worker with PCR-confirmed SARS-CoV-2 infection or an uninfected control (not recorded which). The rearrangement links TRBV20-1 to TRBJ2-2, with D unclear. The CDR3 spells CSAPPSERTGELFF. The DNA of the CDR3 is TGCAGTGCTCCCCCGTCCGAGCGAACCGGGGAGCTGTTTTTT.